The entry below describes one T cell receptor beta chain. This table comes from immunoSEQ multiplex PCR, and its TCRdb copy is limited to in-frame clones, with some not included. In the table there are around 100,000 clones, 85% to 95% of which are singletons. The data were obtained in a study of T cell changes during pregnancy in multiple sclerosis. The specimen was peripheral blood, collected in the second trimester of pregnancy. This receptor was obtained from a female donor with multiple sclerosis, enrolled in a pregnancy study.

CDR3 in amino acids: CASSLGLAGETQYF. The CDR3 DNA sequence: TGTGCCAGCAGCTTAGGGCTAGCGGGAGAGACCCAGTACTTC. The J gene is TRBJ2-5, the V gene TRBV7-9; 8 bases align to TRBD2. Trimming cost V 1 base and J 4 bases; bases outside gene matches: 2. The CDR3 totals 14 residues. Germline-derived CDR1 and CDR2 are SEHNR and FQNEAQ (reference sequence).